The clone carrying this T cell receptor (beta chain) has a handful of counts. Its antigen is unidentified. Constant-segment primers and 5'RACE yielded cDNA libraries for TCR alpha and TCR beta, each carrying sample barcodes and UMIs. TCRdb passed the 5' RACE reads through MiXCR, listing each CDR3 protein once. The profile shows 300,000 to 400,000 distinct CDR3 sequences, approximately 15% of them singletons. These data are taken from a study of T-cell memory formation after mild COVID-19. Germline V gene data show CDR1 as MNHEY and CDR2 as SVGAGI. The CDR3 covers 16 residues. The germline V and J ends were trimmed by 6 bases and 1 base, with 13 bases remaining between them. The study's findings and limits: CD4+ contracting clones lay mainly in CM and EM, CD8+ ones in EMRA. Clones contracting across day 15 to 85 had a balanced CD4/CD8 profile; later expanding clones leaned CD4+.

This TCR was sampled from a man aged 18 to 29 who had mild COVID-19 (a few samples of this study predate the infection). Cell type and time point are not known. The V gene is TRBV6-5, the J gene TRBJ2-6, with a possible D match to TRBD2 (5 bases). Sequencing used PBMCs or a T cell subset sorted from them (not recorded which). The chain's CDR3 is CASRRKPGSGANVLTF. The CDR3 bases are TGTGCCAGCAGGCGCAAACCGGGGTCTGGGGCCAACGTCCTGACTTTC.